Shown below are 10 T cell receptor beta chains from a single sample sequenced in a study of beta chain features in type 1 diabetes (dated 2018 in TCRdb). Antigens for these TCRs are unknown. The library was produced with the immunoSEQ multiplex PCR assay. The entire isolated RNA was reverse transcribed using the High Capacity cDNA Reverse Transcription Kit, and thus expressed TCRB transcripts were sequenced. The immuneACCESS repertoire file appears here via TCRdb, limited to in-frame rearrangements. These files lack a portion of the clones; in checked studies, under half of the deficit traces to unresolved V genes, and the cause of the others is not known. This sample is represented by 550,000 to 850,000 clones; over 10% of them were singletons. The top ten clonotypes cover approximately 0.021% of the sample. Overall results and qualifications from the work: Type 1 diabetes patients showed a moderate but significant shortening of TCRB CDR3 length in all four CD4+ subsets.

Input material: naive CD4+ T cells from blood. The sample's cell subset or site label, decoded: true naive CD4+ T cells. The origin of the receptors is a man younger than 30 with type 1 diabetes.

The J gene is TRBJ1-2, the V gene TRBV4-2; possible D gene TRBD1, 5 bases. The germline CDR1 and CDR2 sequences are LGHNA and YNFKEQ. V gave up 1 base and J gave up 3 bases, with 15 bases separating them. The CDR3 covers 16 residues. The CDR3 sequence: CASSQGRAGMDYGYTF. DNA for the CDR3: TGTGCCAGCAGCCAAGGAAGAGCAGGGATGGACTATGGCTACACCTTC.

The CDR3 DNA reads TGTGCCAGCAGCCCCCCTCCTAGCGGGGGGGCCAATGAGCAGTTCTTC. Residues: CASSPPPSGGANEQFF. This chain connects TRBV5-6 to TRBJ2-1, with 12 bases fitting TRBD2. Losses at the gene ends were 4 bases for V and 6 bases for J; bases not matched to a gene: 8. Germline V gene lookup returns CDR1 SGHDT and CDR2 YYEEEE. This CDR3 has 16 residues.

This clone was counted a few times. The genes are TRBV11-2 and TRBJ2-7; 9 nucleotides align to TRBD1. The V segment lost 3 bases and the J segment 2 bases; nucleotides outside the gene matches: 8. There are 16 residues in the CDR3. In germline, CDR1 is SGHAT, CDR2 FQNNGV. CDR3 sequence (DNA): TGTGCCAGCAGCTTGAACGTTGGGACAGGGACCTACGAGCAGTACTTC. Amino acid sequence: CASSLNVGTGTYEQYF.

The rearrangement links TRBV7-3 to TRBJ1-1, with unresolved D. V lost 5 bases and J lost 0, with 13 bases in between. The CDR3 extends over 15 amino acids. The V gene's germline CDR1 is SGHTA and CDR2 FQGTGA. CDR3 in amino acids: CASSPNTEVNTEAFF. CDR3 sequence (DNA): TGTGCCAGCAGCCCCAATACGGAGGTGAACACTGAAGCTTTCTTT. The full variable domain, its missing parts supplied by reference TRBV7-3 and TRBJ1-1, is GAGVSQTPSNKVTEKGKYVELRCDPISGHTALYWYRQSLGQGPEFLIYFQGTGAADDSGLPNDRFFAVRPEGSVSTLKIQRTERGDSAVYLCASSPNTEVNTEAFFGQGTRLTVV.

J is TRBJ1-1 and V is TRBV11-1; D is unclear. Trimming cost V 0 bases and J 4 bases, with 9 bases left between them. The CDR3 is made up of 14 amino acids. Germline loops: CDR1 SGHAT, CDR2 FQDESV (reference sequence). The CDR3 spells CASSLADTSTEAFF. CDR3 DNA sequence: TGTGCCAGCAGCTTAGCTGACACAAGCACTGAAGCTTTCTTT.

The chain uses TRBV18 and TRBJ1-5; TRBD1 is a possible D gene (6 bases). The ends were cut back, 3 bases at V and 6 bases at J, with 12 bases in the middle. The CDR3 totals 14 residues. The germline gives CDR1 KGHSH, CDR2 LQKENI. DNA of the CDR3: TGTGCCAGCTCACCGGATCTGGACAGTCAGCCCCAGCATTTT. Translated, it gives CASSPDLDSQPQHF.

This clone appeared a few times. The CDR3 region has the DNA TGCGCCAGCAGCCCGGGGGGGTCGAACCAAGAGACCCAGTACTTC. Translation gives CASSPGGSNQETQYF. The gene calls are TRBV5-1 and TRBJ2-5; 8 bases fit TRBD2. With V trimmed by 4 bases and J by 0 bases, 5 bases remained unmatched. Germline-derived CDR1 and CDR2 are SGHRS and YFSETQ. The CDR3 runs 15 residues.

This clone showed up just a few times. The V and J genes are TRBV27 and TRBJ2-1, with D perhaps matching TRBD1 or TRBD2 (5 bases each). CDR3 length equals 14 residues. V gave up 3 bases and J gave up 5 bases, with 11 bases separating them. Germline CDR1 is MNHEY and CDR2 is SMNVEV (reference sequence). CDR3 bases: TGTGCCAGCAGTTTCCAATGGGGGAACAATGAGCAGTTCTTC. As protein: CASSFQWGNNEQFF.

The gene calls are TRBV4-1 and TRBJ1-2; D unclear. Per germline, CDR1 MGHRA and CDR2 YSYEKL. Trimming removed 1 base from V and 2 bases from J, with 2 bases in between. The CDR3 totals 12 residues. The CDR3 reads CASSQGNYGYTF. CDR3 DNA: TGCGCCAGCAGCCAAGGGAACTATGGCTACACCTTC.

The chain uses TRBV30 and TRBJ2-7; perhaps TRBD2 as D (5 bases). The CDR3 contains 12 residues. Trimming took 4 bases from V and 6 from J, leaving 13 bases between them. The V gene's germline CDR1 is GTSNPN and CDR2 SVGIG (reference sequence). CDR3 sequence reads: CAWTLSGTEQYF. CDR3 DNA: TGTGCCTGGACTTTGTCGGGAACCGAGCAGTACTTC. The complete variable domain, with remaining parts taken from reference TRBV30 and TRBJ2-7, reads SQTIHQWPATLVQPVGSPLSLECTVEGTSNPNLYWYRQAAGRGLQLLFYSVGIGQISSEVPQNLSASRPQDRQFILSSKKLLLSDSGFYLCAWTLSGTEQYFGPGTRLTVT.